This TCR beta chain comes out of a study of graft-versus-host responses after intestinal transplantation. Study information: Multivisceral, liver-intestinal, or isolated intestinal transplants were received by the recipients. Every one of the recipients received anti-thymocyte globulin induction and afterwards took tacrolimus and steroids for about 3 years.

Only in-frame clones appear in the TCRdb table, and some are missing; sequencing was by immunoSEQ multiplex PCR. The sample lists some 92,000 clones; just under 95% were seen once. Looked up from germline, CDR1 is SGHNT and CDR2 is YENEEA. Losses at the gene ends were 2 bases for V and 3 bases for J; bases not matched to a gene: 1. The CDR3 loop spans 13 amino acids. Turning to this clone: Its antigen is unidentified.

V is TRBV11-3 and J is TRBJ2-7; 7 nucleotides match TRBD1. The clonotype originates from a human donor who received an intestinal transplant. The sequencing used unstimulated CD4+ T cells sorted from spleen or lymph node cells, collected before intestinal transplant. CDR3 residues: CASSLRQGYEQYF. CDR3 in DNA: TGTGCCAGCAGCTTACGACAGGGCTACGAGCAGTACTTC.